The clone carrying this T cell receptor (beta chain) was seen once. These data originate in a study of shared T cell receptors in the human thymus. In germline, CDR1 is LGHNA, CDR2 YSLEER. The V gene lost 1 base and the J gene lost 4 bases, with 9 bases spanning the gap. This CDR3 is 14 amino acids long. Assay used: immunoSEQ multiplex PCR; TCRdb lists only in-frame clones, some missing. The table has 500,000 to 550,000 clones, 75% to 85% seen once; the top ten hold around 0.013%. These data were also filed under a second study, of human thymus T cells. From that study: Obtained as resections during corrective heart surgery, the thymus tissue was then studied. Thymic and blood repertoires appeared to display a bias in their usage of V and J genes. Unrelated individuals had highly overlapping thymic repertoires, as reported in related research.

The TCR was taken from a boy younger than two with a congenital heart defect. The sample was thymocytes. V gene TRBV4-3 combines with J gene TRBJ2-3, with TRBD2 as a possible D gene (6 bases). CDR3: CASSQVGGADTQYF. The CDR3 DNA follows: TGCGCCAGCAGCCAAGTCGGAGGGGCAGATACGCAGTATTTT.